Detailed here is one T cell receptor beta chain. Antigen unknown. TCRdb itself ran the reads through MiXCR, one entry per CDR3 protein. In the table there are 75,000 to 95,000 distinct CDR3 sequences, about half of which are singletons. This sample was included in a study of T cell repertoires in cytomegalovirus infection. Overall study: It was recently identified HLA-C-restricted and well-studied HLA-B-restricted CMV epitopes that the study used. Study results and limitations: HLA-C-restricted CMV clonotypes gave the most frequent clonotype in two of eight donors.

V was shortened by 6 bases and J by 12 bases, with 17 bases between the two germline ends. Germline CDR1 and CDR2: SGHVS and FNYEAQ. There are 13 residues in the CDR3. This specimen consisted of CD8+ T cells from cultured PBMCs, obtained from culture after CMV antigen stimulation. The TCR sequence derives from a human donor in good health (CMV status not recorded). Some clones in this sample may be carry-over from other donors' samples. This chain links TRBV7-6 with TRBJ2-2, with D perhaps being TRBD1 or TRBD2 (6 bases each). CDR3 coding DNA: TGTGCCAGCAGTAACCGGGACTGGGGGCAGCTGTTTTTT. Amino acid sequence: CASSNRDWGQLFF.